This T cell receptor beta chain was recovered during a study of radiation and T cells in renal cell carcinoma. General observations from the study: Top tumor clonotypes rose in blood 2 weeks post-radiation, then contracted.

Time point of the sample: baseline pretreatment blood. The treatment is: 15 Gy SBRT to primary tumor, nephrectomy 4 weeks later. This renal cell carcinoma was of the clear cell type. Notes on this clone: The target antigen is unknown.

The assay was immunoSEQ multiplex PCR, and TCRdb's table has in-frame clones only and misses some. Of about 91,000 clones detected, approximately 80% appear once; the ten largest clones hold approximately 6.4%. CDR1 and CDR2 (germline): SEHNR, FQNEAQ (reference sequence). The V gene lost 5 bases and the J gene lost 9 bases, with 14 bases spanning the gap. CDR3 length: 13 amino acids. The sample here was blood, taken from a patient whose treatment included radiotherapy and nephrectomy. The chain joins TRBV7-9 to TRBJ2-1; a weak D match, TRBD2 (5 bases). The clonotype was recovered from a man between 60 and 70 years old with renal cell carcinoma. Here the CDR3 reads CASSPFEGGEQFF. The CDR3 bases are TGTGCCAGCAGCCCTTTTGAAGGAGGTGAGCAGTTCTTC.